A selection of T cell receptor beta chains follows, all from one sample in a study of T cells in Graves' hyperthyroidism and ophthalmopathy. TCRdb recomputed calls from the multiplex PCR reads with MiXCR, one row per CDR3 protein. The repertoire holds 500,000 to 750,000 distinct CDR3 sequences, with approximately 14% as singletons. Specimen: blood. The receptors were sampled from a woman aged 18-29 years with Graves' ophthalmopathy. CDR3s include the opening cysteine and the closing phenylalanine or tryptophan. A D gene is named only where the DNA matches it firmly. Size is stated for part of the rows, as once, few or many counts, or as a class when the clone is expanded.

v_call	clone_size	j_call	d_call	cdr3_nt	cdr3_aa
TRBV7-8	many	TRBJ2-5	TRBD2	TGTGCCAGCAGCCTGAGCGGGAGTGAGACCCAGTACTTC	CASSLSGSETQYF
TRBV24-1	many	TRBJ2-5	-	TGTGCCACAAGCCACGCGGTCGGTGGGACCCAGTACTTC	CATSHAVGGTQYF
TRBV7-9	many	TRBJ2-7	-	TGTGCCAGCAGGCAACTCCCCGCCTACGAGCAGTACTTC	CASRQLPAYEQYF
TRBV4-1	many	TRBJ2-1	TRBD2	TGCGCCAGCAGCCAAGAACGCGGGAGGGGAAGGAATGAGCAGTTCTTC	CASSQERGRGRNEQFF
TRBV5-5	-	TRBJ2-7	TRBD2	TGTGCCAGCAGCTTTAGGGCTAGCGGGCTTACCTACGAGCAGTACTTC	CASSFRASGLTYEQYF
TRBV7-2	many	TRBJ1-2	-	TGTGCCAGCAGCTTCTACAGGAGTCTCTATGGCTACACCTTC	CASSFYRSLYGYTF
TRBV7-9	-	TRBJ2-1	TRBD2	TGTGCCAGCAGCTTTATCCTAGCGGGAGTGTATGAGCAGTTCTTC	CASSFILAGVYEQFF
TRBV2	many	TRBJ1-2	-	TGTGCCAGCATTCGCGGTAGCTCTAACTATGGCTACACCTTC	CASIRGSSNYGYTF
TRBV5-1	many	TRBJ2-1	TRBD2	TGCGCCAGCAGCTTTACCGGGACTAGCGGCCACAATGAGCAGTTCTTC	CASSFTGTSGHNEQFF
TRBV2	few	TRBJ2-7	-	TGTGCCAGCGCCGGCTCCTACGAGCAGTACTTC	CASAGSYEQYF
TRBV29-1	few	TRBJ2-1	-	TGCAGCGTTGAAGTATGGGCAGGGACGAGCTCCTACAATGAGCAGTTCTTC	CSVEVWAGTSSYNEQFF
TRBV13	many	TRBJ1-1	-	TGTGCCAGCAGCCTTGGGGGAGCCAACACTGAAGCTTTCTTT	CASSLGGANTEAFF
TRBV18	many	TRBJ2-1	-	TGTGCCAGCTCACCGGGACTTGCCGACAATGAGCAGTTCTTC	CASSPGLADNEQFF
TRBV28	many	TRBJ2-3	TRBD2	TGTGCCAGCAATCAAGCGGGAGGGAGCACAGATACGCAGTATTTT	CASNQAGGSTDTQYF
TRBV28	-	TRBJ1-1	TRBD1	TGTGCCAGCAGCCAAGGGACAGAAGGAGCTTTCTTT	CASSQGTEGAFF
TRBV9	many	TRBJ2-5	-	TGTGCCAGCAGCACAGGGGGGGGGGGAGAGACCCAGTACTTC	CASSTGGGGETQYF
TRBV29-1	many	TRBJ2-7	-	TGCAGCGTTCTAAGAGGATCCAGCGAGCAGTACTTC	CSVLRGSSEQYF
TRBV19	-	TRBJ2-7	-	TGTGCCAGTAGGTCCTCATTGGACGAGCAGTACTTC	CASRSSLDEQYF
TRBV4-3	-	TRBJ1-1	-	TGCGCCAGCAGCCACCCTCTTCGGCAGGGGACTGAAGCTTTCTTT	CASSHPLRQGTEAFF
TRBV20-1	many	TRBJ2-2	TRBD1	TGCAGTGCTAGAGATGGAAGGACAGGGGACACCGGGGAGCTGTTTTTT	CSARDGRTGDTGELFF
TRBV7-8	many	TRBJ2-2	TRBD1	TGTGCCAGCAGCTCGAGGGACAGGGAGTCGGGCACCGGGGAGCTGTTTTTT	CASSSRDRESGTGELFF
TRBV28	many	TRBJ1-5	-	TGTGCCAGCAGCCCCCGACCCGGGCGGCGTCAGCCCCAGCATTTT	CASSPRPGRRQPQHF
TRBV28	-	TRBJ2-5	-	TGTGCCATCAGCCGAGGGGGGGCCGCTGGGGAGACCCAGTACTTC	CAISRGGAAGETQYF
TRBV9	many	TRBJ2-2	-	TGTGCCAGCAAGTTCGGGCAGGGATACACCGGGGAGCTGTTTTTT	CASKFGQGYTGELFF
TRBV12-3/TRBV12-4	many	TRBJ2-7	TRBD2	TGTGCCAGCAGTGACAGGTTCCCCGCTAGCGGGAAGAGCTCCTACGAGCAGTACTTC	CASSDRFPASGKSSYEQYF
TRBV7-9	-	TRBJ2-5	-	TGTGCCAGCAGCTTAAGGGGACCTGCCGGCCAGTACTTC	CASSLRGPAGQYF
TRBV4-1	once	TRBJ2-4	TRBD1	TGCGCCAGCAGCTATAGGACAGGCGGTTACATTCAGTACTTC	CASSYRTGGYIQYF
TRBV6-6	many	TRBJ2-5	TRBD1	TGTGCCAGCAGTTACGGACAGGGTGCCCAAGAGACCCAGTACTTC	CASSYGQGAQETQYF
TRBV28	many	TRBJ2-1	TRBD2	TGTGCCAGCAGTTGGGGACTAGCGGGAGGGAATGAGCAGTTCTTC	CASSWGLAGGNEQFF
TRBV11-3	many	TRBJ2-2	-	TGTGCCAGCAGCAAAAACACCGGGGAGCTGTTTTTT	CASSKNTGELFF
TRBV28	many	TRBJ2-1	-	TGTGCCAGCAGGCGGACTACCTACAATGAGCAGTTCTTC	CASRRTTYNEQFF
TRBV7-2	few	TRBJ2-3	-	TGTGCCAGTACCCTAGGGGCACTGCCTAGCACAGATACGCAGTATTTT	CASTLGALPSTDTQYF
TRBV3-1	many	TRBJ2-7	TRBD2	TGTGCCAGCAGCCGACTAGCGGGCGTCCCCTACGAGCAGTACTTC	CASSRLAGVPYEQYF
TRBV3-1	many	TRBJ2-7	TRBD1	TGTGCCAGCAGCCACGGCGGACAGGGACCCTACGAGCAGTACTTC	CASSHGGQGPYEQYF
TRBV4-3	-	TRBJ2-6	TRBD2	TGCGCCAGCAGCCACCCAAAGGCGGGGGCTAGCGGGGGTTCTGGGGCCAACGTCCTGACTTTC	CASSHPKAGASGGSGANVLTF
TRBV10-3	-	TRBJ2-7	TRBD2	TGTGCCACCTCAACTAGCGGGAGGGCCAGATGGGCCTACGAGCAGTACTTC	CATSTSGRARWAYEQYF